This T cell receptor (beta chain) comes out of a study of cytomegalovirus exposure and HLA in healthy donors. Primers included in the PCR were 60 Vbeta and 13 Jbeta primers. Sequenced by immunoSEQ multiplex PCR; TCRdb stores in-frame clones only, minus some. The sample holds roughly 180,000 clones, under 9.5% seen once. This CDR3 comprises 15 residues. Germline values: CDR1 SEHNR, CDR2 FQNEAQ (reference sequence). The junction had 9 bases not matched to a gene; V was cut back by 5 bases and J by 6 bases. Regarding the study as a whole: Reported results showed that the classifier diagnosed cytomegalovirus status with high specificity and sensitivity. A few of the chains that were CMV-associated were confirmed in vitro to be specific for CMV antigens. In a later analysis, HLA-associated beta chains showed higher expansion and lower generation probabilities than comparable chains.

This clone has only a few counts. Its antigen is not identified. The sequencing input was PBMCs. This clonotype was obtained from a woman aged 25 to 45 in good health and CMV-seropositive. The chain joins TRBV7-9 to TRBJ2-2, with TRBD2 identical over 7 bases. Here the CDR3 reads CASSLLGRGAGELFF. In nucleotides, the CDR3 is TGTGCCAGCAGCCTCCTAGGTCGGGGGGCCGGGGAGCTGTTTTTT. The full variable domain, its missing parts supplied by reference TRBV7-9 and TRBJ2-2, is DTGVSQNPRHKITKRGQNVTFRCDPISEHNRLYWYRQTLGQGPEFLTYFQNEAQLEKSRLLSDRFSAERPKGSFSTLEIQRTEQGDSAMYLCASSLLGRGAGELFFGEGSRLTVL.